What follows describes a single TCR beta chain. The clone's antigen remains unknown. Base qualities are not recorded, but no much larger clone differs from it by a single base. The sample originates from a study of T cell changes during pregnancy in multiple sclerosis (dated by TCRdb to the late 2010s). For the study in its entirety: Changes in the T cell repertoire over the course of pregnancy were examined in this study in women with multiple sclerosis.

Libraries were made using the immunoSEQ multiplex PCR assay. The immuneACCESS repertoire file appears here via TCRdb, limited to in-frame rearrangements. These files lack a portion of the clones; in checked studies, under half of the deficit traces to unresolved V genes, and the cause of the others is not known. This sample lists about 54,000 clones; about 91% were detected once. The ten largest clones add up to approximately 1% of the sample. According to the germline V gene, CDR1 reads LGHNA and CDR2 reads YNFKEQ. From the cysteine through the phenylalanine, the CDR3 covers 19 amino acids. Only the CDR3 DNA stays, 57 bases, in frame from base 1. Unmatched junction bases come to 17, with V trimmed by 1 base and J by 6 bases.

Recombination linked TRBV4-2 to TRBJ2-2, with 7 junctional bases fitting TRBD2. The origin of this receptor is a female donor in good health, enrolled as a control in a pregnancy study. Sequenced here: peripheral blood, sampled after pregnancy. The CDR3 corresponds to CASSQGGGWGGEGSGELFF. Here is the DNA: TGTGCCAGCAGCCAAGGGGGAGGATGGGGGGGAGAGGGTTCCGGGGAGCTGTTTTTT.